The rows below give T cell receptor beta chains drawn from one sample of a study of OX40 agonist ivuxolimab in advanced cancers. TCRdb keeps only in-frame clones here, not all; method: immunoSEQ multiplex PCR. Here the sample spans roughly 72,000 clones, over 75% being singletons. Source: CD4+ or CD8+ T cells sorted from blood, taken in a trial of the OX40 agonist ivuxolimab. The receptor source for this set is an adult with an advanced solid tumor such as melanoma, head and neck, liver or kidney cancer. The CDR3 runs from the conserved cysteine through the conserved F or W. A D gene is named only where the DNA matches it firmly.

v_call: TRBV6-6
d_call: TRBD1
j_call: TRBJ1-1
cdr3_aa: CASSYQTGEAFF
cdr3_nt: TGTGCCAGCAGTTACCAGACAGGGGAGGCTTTCTTT

v_call: TRBV5-1
d_call: TRBD1
j_call: TRBJ1-1
cdr3_aa: CASSGGTVPAEAFF
cdr3_nt: TGCGCCAGCAGCGGGGGGACAGTACCAGCTGAAGCTTTCTTT

v_call: TRBV6-5
d_call: .
j_call: TRBJ2-3
cdr3_aa: CASSFGTSTDTQYF
cdr3_nt: TGTGCCAGCAGTTTCGGGACTAGCACAGATACGCAGTATTTT

v_call: TRBV6-1
d_call: TRBD2
j_call: TRBJ2-1
cdr3_aa: CASSQRGAPIEFF
cdr3_nt: TGTGCCAGCAGCCAGCGGGGGGCCCCCATCGAGTTCTTC

v_call: TRBV5-6
d_call: .
j_call: TRBJ1-2
cdr3_aa: CASSRNAGHQLYGYTF
cdr3_nt: TGTGCCAGCAGCCGAAACGCAGGCCACCAGCTCTATGGCTACACCTTC

v_call: TRBV7-9
d_call: TRBD1
j_call: TRBJ2-7
cdr3_aa: CASSETGQTYEQYF
cdr3_nt: TGTGCCAGCAGCGAAACGGGACAGACCTACGAGCAGTACTTC

v_call: TRBV5-5
d_call: .
j_call: TRBJ2-3
cdr3_aa: CASSYLNTQYF
cdr3_nt: TGTGCCAGCAGCTATCTGAATACGCAGTATTTT

v_call: TRBV6-5
d_call: .
j_call: TRBJ1-1
cdr3_aa: CASSLVQTNTEAFF
cdr3_nt: TGTGCCAGCAGTCTAGTACAGACGAACACTGAAGCTTTCTTT

v_call: TRBV15
d_call: .
j_call: TRBJ1-1
cdr3_aa: CATSRGGATTEAFF
cdr3_nt: TGTGCCACCAGCAGAGGGGGGGCTACTACTGAAGCTTTCTTT

v_call: TRBV5-5
d_call: .
j_call: TRBJ1-3
cdr3_aa: CASSPGPSTRRGNTIYF
cdr3_nt: TGTGCCAGCAGCCCAGGGCCGTCGACAAGGAGGGGAAACACCATATATTTT

v_call: TRBV4-1
d_call: .
j_call: TRBJ2-6
cdr3_aa: CASSQEGTRTGANVLTF
cdr3_nt: TGCGCCAGCAGCCAAGAGGGTACGAGAACTGGGGCCAACGTCCTGACTTTC

v_call: TRBV5-1
d_call: TRBD2
j_call: TRBJ2-4
cdr3_aa: CASSLGLAGGHFKNIQYF
cdr3_nt: TGCGCCAGCAGCTTGGGACTAGCGGGAGGCCACTTCAAAAACATTCAGTACTTC

v_call: TRBV5-1
d_call: .
j_call: TRBJ1-1
cdr3_aa: CASSLSGLPRNTEAFF
cdr3_nt: TGCGCCAGCAGCTTGAGCGGCCTCCCTAGGAACACTGAAGCTTTCTTT

v_call: TRBV2
d_call: .
j_call: TRBJ1-1
cdr3_aa: CASSESRDAEAFF
cdr3_nt: TGTGCCAGCAGTGAGAGCAGGGACGCTGAAGCTTTCTTT